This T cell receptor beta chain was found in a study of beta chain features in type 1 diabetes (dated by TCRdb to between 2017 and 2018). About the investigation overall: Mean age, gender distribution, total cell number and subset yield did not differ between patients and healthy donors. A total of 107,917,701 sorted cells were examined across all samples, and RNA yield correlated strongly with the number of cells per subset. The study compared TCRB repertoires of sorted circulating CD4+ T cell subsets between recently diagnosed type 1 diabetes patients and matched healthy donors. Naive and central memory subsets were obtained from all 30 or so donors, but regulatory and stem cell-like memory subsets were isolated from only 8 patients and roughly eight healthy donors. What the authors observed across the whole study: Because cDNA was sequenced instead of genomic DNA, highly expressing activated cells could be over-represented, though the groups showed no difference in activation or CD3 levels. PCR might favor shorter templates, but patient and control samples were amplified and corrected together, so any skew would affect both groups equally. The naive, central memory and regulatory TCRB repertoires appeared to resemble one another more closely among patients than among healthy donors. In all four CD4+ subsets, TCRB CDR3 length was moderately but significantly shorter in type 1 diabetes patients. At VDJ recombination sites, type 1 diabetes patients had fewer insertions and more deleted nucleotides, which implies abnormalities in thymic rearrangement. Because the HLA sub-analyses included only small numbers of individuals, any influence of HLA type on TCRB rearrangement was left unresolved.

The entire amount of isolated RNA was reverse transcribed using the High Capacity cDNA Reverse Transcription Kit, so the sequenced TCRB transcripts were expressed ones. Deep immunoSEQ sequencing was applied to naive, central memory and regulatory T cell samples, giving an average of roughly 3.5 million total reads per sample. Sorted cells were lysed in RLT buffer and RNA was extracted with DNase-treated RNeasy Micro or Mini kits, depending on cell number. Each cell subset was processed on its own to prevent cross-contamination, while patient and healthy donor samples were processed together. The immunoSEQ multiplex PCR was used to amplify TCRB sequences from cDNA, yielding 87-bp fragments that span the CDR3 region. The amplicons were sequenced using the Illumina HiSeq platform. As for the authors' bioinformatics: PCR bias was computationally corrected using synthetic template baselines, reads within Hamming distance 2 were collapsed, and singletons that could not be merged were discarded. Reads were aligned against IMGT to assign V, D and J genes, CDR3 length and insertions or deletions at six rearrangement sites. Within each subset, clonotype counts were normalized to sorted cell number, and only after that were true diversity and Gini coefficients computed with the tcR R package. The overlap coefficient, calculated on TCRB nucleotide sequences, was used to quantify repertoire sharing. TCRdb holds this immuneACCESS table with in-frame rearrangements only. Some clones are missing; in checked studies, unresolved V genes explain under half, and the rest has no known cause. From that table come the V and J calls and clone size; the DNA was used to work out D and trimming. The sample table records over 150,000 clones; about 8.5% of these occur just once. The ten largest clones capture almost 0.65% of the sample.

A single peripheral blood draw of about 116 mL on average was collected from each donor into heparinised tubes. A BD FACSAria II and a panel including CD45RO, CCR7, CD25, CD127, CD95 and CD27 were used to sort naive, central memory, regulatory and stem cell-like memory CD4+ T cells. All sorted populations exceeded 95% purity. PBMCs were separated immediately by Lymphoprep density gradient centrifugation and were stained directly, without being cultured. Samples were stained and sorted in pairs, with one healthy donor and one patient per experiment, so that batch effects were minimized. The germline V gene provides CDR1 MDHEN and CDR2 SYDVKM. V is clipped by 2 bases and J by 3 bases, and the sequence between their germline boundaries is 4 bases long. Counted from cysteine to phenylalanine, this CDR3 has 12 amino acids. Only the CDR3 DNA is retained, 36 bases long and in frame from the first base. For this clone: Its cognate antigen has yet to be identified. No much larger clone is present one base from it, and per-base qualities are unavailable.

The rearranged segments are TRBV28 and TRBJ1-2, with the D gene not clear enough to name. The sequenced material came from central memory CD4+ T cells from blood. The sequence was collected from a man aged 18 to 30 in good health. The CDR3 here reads CASSLGDYGYTF. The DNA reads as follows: TGTGCCAGCAGTTTAGGAGACTATGGCTACACCTTC.